These 21 T cell receptor beta chains were sequenced from one sample in a study of lymphopenia after photon versus proton radiotherapy. Clones were sequenced by immunoSEQ multiplex PCR, and TCRdb holds only the in-frame ones, with some missing. The table records more than 15,000 clones, 84% of them present only once. The source material was peripheral blood, sampled from a patient treated with photon-based radiotherapy. The receptors shown here come from a woman aged 45 to 65 with pancreatic cancer.

The chain couples TRBV27 to TRBJ2-7; 7 bases agree with TRBD2. Per the germline V gene, CDR1 is MNHEY and CDR2 is SMNVEV (reference sequence). J was trimmed by 4 bases and V by 4 bases; bases with no gene match: 13. The CDR3 totals 16 residues. The CDR3 reads CASSWSAGLVSYEQYF. The DNA for the CDR3 is TGTGCCAGCAGTTGGAGCGCAGGACTAGTCTCTTACGAGCAGTACTTC.

V usage is TRBV19 and J usage is TRBJ1-5, with a weak D call TRBD1 (6 bases). V gave up 2 bases and J gave up 7 bases, with 15 bases separating them. This CDR3 is built from 15 residues. Germline assignment: CDR1 LNHDA and CDR2 SQIVND (reference sequence). The DNA for the CDR3 is TGTGCCAGTAGTATATCGGGGGCCTTAGACCAGCCCCAGCATTTT. This sequence encodes CASSISGALDQPQHF.

This clone was found once. CDR3 sequence reads: CASSHTSDGAGRRTGELFF. In nucleotides, the CDR3 is TGCGCCAGCAGCCACACGTCGGACGGGGCGGGAAGGCGCACCGGGGAGCTGTTTTTT. V and J are TRBV4-1 and TRBJ2-2, with D maybe TRBD2 (6 bases). Germline V gene data show CDR1 as MGHRA and CDR2 as YSYEKL. The CDR3 runs to 19 residues. V shed 3 bases and J shed 4 bases, with 24 bases lying between them.

CDR3: CASSPRQGRDEKLFF. The CDR3 region has the DNA TGTGCCAGCAGCCCACGACAGGGCCGCGATGAAAAACTGTTTTTT. The rearrangement links TRBV9 to TRBJ1-4; 7 nucleotides line up with TRBD1. V lost 4 bases and J lost 6; bases outside the gene matches: 9. Germline V gene data show CDR1 as SGDLS and CDR2 as YYNGEE. The CDR3 is 15 amino acids.

The J gene is TRBJ1-2, the V gene TRBV15; TRBD1 might be the D (5 bases). V lost 0 bases to trimming and J lost 6 bases, with 14 bases between them. Germline loops: CDR1 LNHNV, CDR2 YYDKDF (reference sequence). The CDR3 is 15 residues long. The CDR3, as DNA: TGTGCCACCAGCAGAGATAACACCCCGGGGGATGGCTACACCTTC. Translation: CATSRDNTPGDGYTF.

The count of this clone is one. The chain carries TRBV19 and TRBJ1-1, with D perhaps matching TRBD1 (6 bases). Per the germline V gene, CDR1 is LNHDA and CDR2 is SQIVND (reference sequence). The CDR3 length is 14 residues. Trimming stripped 3 bases from V and 4 bases from J, with 12 bases between. The CDR3 DNA reads as TGTGCCAGTAGTATGGGGGGCCTGGGCACTGAAGCTTTCTTT. Residues: CASSMGGLGTEAFF.

The V call is TRBV7-9, the J call TRBJ2-3; 7 nucleotides agree with TRBD2. This CDR3 region has 16 residues. J gave up 0 bases and V 5 bases, and 8 bases lay outside the gene matches. The germline gives CDR1 SEHNR, CDR2 FQNEAQ (reference sequence). CDR3 in DNA: TGTGCCAGCAGCCTCCAAGCGGGGCCAAGCACAGATACGCAGTATTTT. Its protein product is CASSLQAGPSTDTQYF.

This clone turned up a few times. The rearrangement joins TRBV18 to TRBJ2-5; weak D call: TRBD2 (6 bases). There are 13 residues in the CDR3. Trimming pared 1 base from V and 4 bases from J, leaving 7 bases between. From germline, CDR1 is KGHSH and CDR2 LQKENI. Here the CDR3 reads CASSPLGGETQYF. The DNA of the CDR3 is TGTGCCAGCTCACCACTGGGGGGAGAGACCCAGTACTTC.

The V call is TRBV5-1, the J call TRBJ2-3, with 14 bases lining up with TRBD2. The germline CDR1 and CDR2 sequences are SGHRS and YFSETQ. V shed 2 bases, J shed 3 bases, and the junction held 2 bases outside the gene matches. The CDR3 covers 16 residues. As DNA, the CDR3 is TGCGCCAGCAGCTTAGGACTAGCGGGAGGAACAGATACGCAGTATTTT. Its protein product is CASSLGLAGGTDTQYF. Full variable domain (missing parts from reference TRBV5-1 and TRBJ2-3): KAGVTQTPRYLIKTRGQQVTLSCSPISGHRSVSWYQQTPGQGLQFLFEYFSETQRNKGNFPGRFSGRQFSNSRSEMNVSTLELGDSALYLCASSLGLAGGTDTQYFGPGTRLTVL.

This chain links TRBV9 with TRBJ2-2, with D perhaps TRBD2 (5 bases). V gave up 0 bases and J gave up 3 bases, with 21 bases separating them. CDR1 and CDR2 from the germline V gene are SGDLS and YYNGEE. There are 19 residues in the CDR3. The DNA of the CDR3 is TGTGCCAGCAGCGTAGGTTCGGGTAGCGAGGCACCGGACACCGGGGAGCTGTTTTTT. This translates into CASSVGSGSEAPDTGELFF.

The chain recombines TRBV14 with TRBJ1-4; 10 bases fit TRBD1. The CDR3 loop spans 14 amino acids. Germline CDR1 SGHDN, CDR2 FVKESK. Germline trimming cut 4 bases from V and 7 bases from J; bases unmatched to any gene: 3. The CDR3 DNA reads TGTGCCAGCAGCCGACAGGGGGCTAGTGAAAAACTGTTTTTT. Encoded protein: CASSRQGASEKLFF.

The chain recombines TRBV5-1 with TRBJ1-2; D gene ambiguous. V was pared by 0 bases and J by 5 bases, with 11 bases between. Germline V gene data show CDR1 as SGHRS and CDR2 as YFSETQ. CDR3 length: 14 residues. For the CDR3, the DNA is TGCGCCAGCAGCTTGGAAGGTACCGCTTATGGCTACACCTTC. It encodes CASSLEGTAYGYTF.

The J gene is TRBJ2-5, the V gene TRBV29-1, with D possibly being TRBD1 (6 bases). Trimming left V 3 bases short and J 5 bases short, with 22 bases between. Germline CDR1 reads SQVTM; CDR2 reads ANQGSEA. The CDR3 covers 16 residues. The CDR3 bases are TGCAGCGTTGATCTCGCCGCCGCGTGGCAGGGGGAGACCCAGTACTTC. Translation: CSVDLAAAWQGETQYF.

The count of this clone is one. The V gene is TRBV23-1, the J gene TRBJ1-3, with D tentatively TRBD1 (6 bases). TRBV23-1 is filed as an ORF, its function uncertain. CDR3 length equals 19 residues. Trimming took off 0 bases at V and 0 bases at J, with 18 bases between the two ends. For the CDR3, the DNA is TGCGCCAGCAGTCAATCCCTCTCAGGGGCCAAGAGCTCTGGAAACACCATATATTTT. It encodes CASSQSLSGAKSSGNTIYF.

The chain combines TRBV16 with TRBJ2-7; 9 nucleotides match TRBD2. This CDR3 contains 16 residues. Germline assignment: CDR1 KGHSY and CDR2 FQNENV. V shed 0 bases and J 3 bases; nucleotides not matched to a gene: 6. The DNA for the CDR3 is TGTGCCAGCAGCCAATCATCTAGCGGGGTAGACTACGAGCAGTACTTC. The encoded protein is CASSQSSSGVDYEQYF.

The V call is TRBV7-6, the J call TRBJ2-3, with 8 bases matching TRBD2. The V gene's germline CDR1 is SGHVS and CDR2 FNYEAQ. Trimming at V came to 5 bases and at J to 1 base, leaving 5 bases not matched to a gene. This CDR3 comprises 15 residues. The CDR3 loop reads CASSPGGARTDTQYF. The DNA for the CDR3 is TGTGCCAGCAGCCCGGGAGGGGCCCGCACAGATACGCAGTATTTT.

This sequence joins TRBV11-3 and TRBJ2-1; D perhaps matches TRBD1 (5 bases). Trimming pared 1 base from V and 9 bases from J, leaving 16 bases between. The germline V gene has CDR1 SGHNT and CDR2 YENEEA. This CDR3 spans 15 amino acids. The CDR3 loop reads CASSLVGQGGSEQFF. CDR3 nucleotide sequence: TGTGCCAGCAGCTTAGTAGGGCAGGGCGGTAGTGAGCAGTTCTTC.

The V and J genes are TRBV29-1 and TRBJ2-7; D gene uncertain. The germline gives CDR1 SQVTM, CDR2 ANQGSEA. The CDR3 has 13 amino acids. Trimming took off 5 bases at V and 3 bases at J, with 14 bases between the two ends. The CDR3 is CSVIGPDNYEQYF. The CDR3 DNA sequence: TGCAGCGTTATCGGGCCAGATAACTACGAGCAGTACTTC.

This chain connects TRBV9 to TRBJ1-1, with D perhaps matching TRBD1 (5 bases). The CDR3 extends over 14 amino acids. Trimming removed 4 bases from V and 2 bases from J, with 12 bases in between. The germline gives CDR1 SGDLS, CDR2 YYNGEE. CDR3 DNA: TGTGCCAGCAGCCCCGTAGGGGTCAACACTGAAGCTTTCTTT. Protein product: CASSPVGVNTEAFF.

This clone turned up a few times. The chain has TRBV4-3 and TRBJ1-1; no reliable D call. Trimming removed 2 bases at V and 1 base at J, with 8 bases between. CDR3 length: 14 amino acids. Germline CDR1 and CDR2: LGHNA and YSLEER. CDR3: CASSQRNWNTEAFF. The CDR3 DNA sequence: TGCGCCAGCAGCCAAAGGAATTGGAACACTGAAGCTTTCTTT.

The DNA for the CDR3 is TGTGCCTGGAGAGGGACCGTTCACTATGGCTACACCTTC. This translates into CAWRGTVHYGYTF. The chain links TRBV30 to TRBJ1-2, with a weak D call TRBD1 (5 bases). The V end lost 3 bases, the J end lost 3 bases, and 11 bases lay between the germline ends. In germline, CDR1 is GTSNPN, CDR2 SVGIG (reference sequence). The CDR3 runs 13 residues.